This T cell receptor (beta chain) emerged from a study of blood T cell repertoires in COVID-19. Study-wide context: Researchers got acute and convalescent COVID-19 samples from the United States, Italy and Spain.

Generated by immunoSEQ multiplex PCR, the TCRdb table keeps only in-frame clones and is missing some. The table records a few hundred thousand clones, around 84% of them present only once. The clonotype originates from a man aged 50-60 years with active or convalescent COVID-19. Sequenced material: peripheral blood.

CDR3 DNA sequence: TGTGCCAGCTCACCTAGAAGAGGGACAGGGGGCTTGAACACTGAAGCTTTCTTT. Amino acids: CASSPRRGTGGLNTEAFF. The V call is TRBV18, the J call TRBJ1-1, with 12 bases lining up with TRBD1. This CDR3 contains 18 residues. Germline V gene lookup returns CDR1 KGHSH and CDR2 LQKENI. After removal of 3 bases from V and 0 bases from J, the junction contained 8 bases not matched to a gene.